This is a list of T cell receptor beta chains from one sample in a study of CD8+ T cells in alopecia areata. TCRdb's copy holds only in-frame clones and misses some; the assay was immunoSEQ multiplex PCR. The profile shows about 12,000 clones, roughly 50% of them singletons. The specimen sequenced was skin. All receptors come from a human donor with alopecia areata. Both conserved end residues are part of each CDR3. D genes are given only for firm matches. Clone size is stated in some rows and not others, as once, few, many or a class when expanded.

abundance: -; v_gene: TRBV7-2; d_gene: TRBD1; j_gene: TRBJ2-2; CDR3nt: TGTGCCAGCAGCTCTTGGACAGGGGGTACCGGGGAGCTGTTTTTT; CDR3aa: CASSSWTGGTGELFF
abundance: -; v_gene: TRBV5-4; d_gene: -; j_gene: TRBJ1-1; CDR3nt: TGTGCCAGCAGCATGGACACGCGTGAAGCTTTCTTT; CDR3aa: CASSMDTREAFF
abundance: -; v_gene: TRBV5-4; d_gene: -; j_gene: TRBJ2-7; CDR3nt: TGTGCCAGCAGCTACTTTGAGTGGGGGGGCCCCTACGAGCAGTACTTC; CDR3aa: CASSYFEWGGPYEQYF
abundance: -; v_gene: TRBV5-6; d_gene: TRBD2; j_gene: TRBJ2-5; CDR3nt: TGTGCCAGCAGCCGGGAGGTCGGGGAGACCCAGTACTTC; CDR3aa: CASSREVGETQYF
abundance: few; v_gene: TRBV5-1; d_gene: -; j_gene: TRBJ1-2; CDR3nt: TGCGCCAGCAGCTTGGAAGACATCTATGGCTACACCTTC; CDR3aa: CASSLEDIYGYTF
abundance: -; v_gene: TRBV6-5; d_gene: -; j_gene: TRBJ1-1; CDR3nt: TGTGCCAGCAGTCCCGGGCAGGGAAACACTGAAGCTTTCTTT; CDR3aa: CASSPGQGNTEAFF
abundance: -; v_gene: TRBV7-9; d_gene: TRBD2; j_gene: TRBJ2-1; CDR3nt: TGTGCCAGCAGCCCGGGGGGGAAGAATGAGCAGTTCTTC; CDR3aa: CASSPGGKNEQFF
abundance: few; v_gene: TRBV7-8; d_gene: TRBD2; j_gene: TRBJ2-5; CDR3nt: TGTGCCAGCGGGTCGCCTAGCGGCGCGCAGTCGGAGACCCAGTACTTC; CDR3aa: CASGSPSGAQSETQYF
abundance: -; v_gene: TRBV5-1; d_gene: -; j_gene: TRBJ2-3; CDR3nt: TGCGCCAGCAGCTTGCCCACGGGACGGGCGCAGTATTTT; CDR3aa: CASSLPTGRAQYF
abundance: few; v_gene: TRBV7-2; d_gene: TRBD1; j_gene: TRBJ2-5; CDR3nt: TGTGCCAGCAGCTTAGTGGGACAGGGGGCCCTACAAGAGACCCAGTACTTC; CDR3aa: CASSLVGQGALQETQYF
abundance: -; v_gene: TRBV5-1; d_gene: TRBD1; j_gene: TRBJ2-7; CDR3nt: TGCGCCAGCAGCTGGATGGGGACAGGGGCCGAGGAGCAGTACTTC; CDR3aa: CASSWMGTGAEEQYF
abundance: -; v_gene: TRBV11-2; d_gene: -; j_gene: TRBJ2-2; CDR3nt: TGTGCCAGCAGCCCAGGGGGGGGCGCCGCCGGGGAGCTGTTTTTT; CDR3aa: CASSPGGGAAGELFF
abundance: -; v_gene: TRBV10-3; d_gene: -; j_gene: TRBJ2-5; CDR3nt: TGTGCCATCAGTGCCCTGCAGACCGCCAGCGAGACCCAGTACTTC; CDR3aa: CAISALQTASETQYF
abundance: -; v_gene: TRBV5-1; d_gene: -; j_gene: TRBJ1-5; CDR3nt: TGCGCCAGCAGCCCCGGCGGGCTTAACAATCAGCCCCAGCATTTT; CDR3aa: CASSPGGLNNQPQHF
abundance: -; v_gene: TRBV6-6; d_gene: -; j_gene: TRBJ2-7; CDR3nt: TGTGCCAGCAGTTACCCCCGGGTTTTAATGAGGCAGTACTTC; CDR3aa: CASSYPRVLMRQYF
abundance: -; v_gene: TRBV27; d_gene: TRBD1; j_gene: TRBJ1-2; CDR3nt: TGTGCCAGCAGTGACAGGGTAGATGGCTACACCTTC; CDR3aa: CASSDRVDGYTF
abundance: -; v_gene: TRBV9; d_gene: -; j_gene: TRBJ2-7; CDR3nt: TGTGCCAGCAGCGTATATTCAGGGGGAGGTGAGCAGTACTTC; CDR3aa: CASSVYSGGGEQYF
abundance: few; v_gene: TRBV29-1; d_gene: -; j_gene: TRBJ2-3; CDR3nt: TGCAGCGCCCGGGATCAAACAGATACGCAGTATTTT; CDR3aa: CSARDQTDTQYF
abundance: -; v_gene: TRBV7-2; d_gene: TRBD2; j_gene: TRBJ2-1; CDR3nt: TGTGCCAGCAGCTTACAAGCGGGAGAGGCCTACAATGAGCAGTTCTTC; CDR3aa: CASSLQAGEAYNEQFF
abundance: -; v_gene: TRBV5-1; d_gene: -; j_gene: TRBJ2-2; CDR3nt: TGCGCCAGCAGCCAGAACCGTGACGGCTTAACCGGGGAGCTGTTTTTT; CDR3aa: CASSQNRDGLTGELFF
abundance: -; v_gene: TRBV11-2; d_gene: TRBD2; j_gene: TRBJ2-1; CDR3nt: TGTGCCAGCAGCTCGAGAGAGACTAGCGGGAGGTCCTACAATGAGCAGTTCTTC; CDR3aa: CASSSRETSGRSYNEQFF
abundance: -; v_gene: TRBV10-2; d_gene: TRBD2; j_gene: TRBJ2-5; CDR3nt: TGCGCCAGCAGAGCGGGGGGCGCCCAAGAGACCCAGTACTTC; CDR3aa: CASRAGGAQETQYF
abundance: -; v_gene: TRBV27; d_gene: TRBD1; j_gene: TRBJ2-7; CDR3nt: TGTGCCAGCAGTTCCAGAACCGGGACAGAGTTCTACGAGCAGTACTTC; CDR3aa: CASSSRTGTEFYEQYF
abundance: -; v_gene: TRBV4-1; d_gene: -; j_gene: TRBJ1-2; CDR3nt: TGCGCCAGCAGCCAAGATTGGGGGCAAGACTACACCTTC; CDR3aa: CASSQDWGQDYTF